The 15 T cell receptor beta chains listed next were all sequenced from one sample in a study of blood T cells in healthy people across ages. Together with a sample-barcoded 5' primer, a J-beta primer mix was included in a second PCR lasting about 7 to 11 cycles. TCRdb re-analysed the 5' RACE reads in MiXCR, keeping a single row per CDR3 protein. The sample yields approximately 490,000 distinct CDR3 sequences, 24% seen once. Another study also made use of these data, one on T cells of mothers and their children.

The sample taken for sequencing was blood. These receptors were taken from a boy younger than 18 in good health.

Comment on this clonotype: A junction end diverges from the germline sequence, so it may reflect a read error. The chain uses TRBV5-1 and TRBJ2-7; D is perhaps TRBD1 or TRBD2 (5 bases each). The CDR3 has 14 residues. Germline V lookup: CDR1 SGHRS, CDR2 YFSETQ. The CDR3 here is CASSWESGTQSGDF. The CDR3 nucleotides are TGCGCCAGCAGCTGGGAGTCCGGGACGCAAAGTGGGGACTTC.

The DNA of the CDR3 is TGCAGCGTTGAAGTCCAGGGGGCCCAAGAGACCCAGTACTTC. This gives the protein CSVEVQGAQETQYF. The chain combines TRBV29-1 with TRBJ2-5; the match to TRBD1 covers 8 bases. Germline V gene sequence: CDR1 SQVTM, CDR2 ANQGSEA. V dropped 1 base and J dropped 1; count of bases not matched to a gene: 2. The CDR3 is 14 amino acids.

The chain links TRBV13 to TRBJ1-2; weak D call: TRBD1 (5 bases). V was shortened by 4 bases and J by 7 bases, with 16 bases between the two germline ends. Germline CDR1 and CDR2: PRHDT and FYEKMQ (reference sequence). This CDR3 spans 14 amino acids. DNA for the CDR3: TGTGCCAGCAGCTGGGGACCGGGAGGCTCTGGCTACACCTTC. It is translated as CASSWGPGGSGYTF.

This clonotype was observed a few times. One junction end disagrees with the germline gene, perhaps due to a read error. The chain links TRBV4-1 to TRBJ2-3, with D possibly matching TRBD1 (6 bases). The CDR3 is 15 amino acids. The germline gives CDR1 MGHRA, CDR2 YSYEKL. The CDR3, as DNA: TGCGCCAGCAGTCAGACAGGAAGGGTGGCAGATACGCAGTACTTT. Translated, it gives CASSQTGRVADTQYF.

This clonotype has just a few counts. The rearrangement uses TRBV9 and TRBJ1-1; tentatively, D is TRBD1 (6 bases). This CDR3 is built from 16 residues. Trimming left V 4 bases short and J 1 base short, with 17 bases between. Germline assignment: CDR1 SGDLS and CDR2 YYNGEE. CDR3 coding DNA: TGTGCCAGCAGCCCCCGGCGGGGGGCTGAGAACACTGAAGCTTTCTTT. Its protein product is CASSPRRGAENTEAFF.

There are a few counts of this clonotype. The conserved phenylalanine or tryptophan is not found at the CDR3 terminus, so this likely reflects a read error. It is unclear where the CDR3 begins or ends on the DNA, so no DNA is shown, and the CDR3 is as TCRdb lists it. The chain links TRBV7-4 to TRBJ1-6; TRBD1, the table's D call, was not compared with the DNA. Germline loops: CDR1 SGHVT, CDR2 SQSDAQ. The CDR3 has 10 residues if both end residues are counted. The CDR3 sequence: CASSGDRGSL.

V is TRBV4-1 and J is TRBJ2-1; no clear D. The DNA end is a closer match to TRBJ2-7, so the J assignment may be wrong. Germline V gene data show CDR1 as MGHRA and CDR2 as YSYEKL. This CDR3 spans 13 amino acids. CDR3 sequence: CASSQEGAYEQYF. In nucleotides, the CDR3 is TGCGCCAGCAGCCAAGAGGGTGCGTACGAGCAGTACTTC.

In its sample, this clonotype was seen a few times. This chain connects TRBV20-1 to TRBJ2-4; TRBD2 is a possible D gene (6 bases). Germline-derived CDR1 and CDR2 are DFQATT and SNEGSKA (reference sequence). Trimming stripped 6 bases from V and 4 bases from J, with 13 bases between. The CDR3 totals 13 residues. The DNA for the CDR3 is TGCAGTGCCCCGGGACTTCTGAAAAACATTCAGTACTTC. Translated: CSAPGLLKNIQYF.

This clonotype turned up a few times. J is TRBJ2-7 and V is TRBV3-1; D is undetermined. CDR1 is LGHDT and CDR2 is YNNKEL in the germline V gene (reference sequence). This CDR3 comprises 14 residues. The V end was cut by 1 base, the J end by 1 base, with 8 bases between. The DNA for the CDR3 is TGTGCCAGCAGCCAAGGAACGCGGTCCTACGAGCAGTACTTC. Amino acids: CASSQGTRSYEQYF.

This chain uses TRBV4-3 with TRBJ2-6; D unclear. The CDR3 runs to 13 residues. V lost 4 bases to trimming and J lost 4 bases, with 5 bases between them. Germline values: CDR1 LGHNA, CDR2 YSLEER. The CDR3 sequence: CASSRWGANVLTF. The CDR3 DNA is TGCGCCAGCAGCCGATGGGGGGCCAACGTCCTGACTTTC.

This clonotype has just a few counts. The V and J genes are TRBV2 and TRBJ2-7; 7 nucleotides agree with TRBD2. The V gene's germline CDR1 is SNHLY and CDR2 FYNNEI. CDR3 length: 16 amino acids. After removal of 2 bases from V and 2 bases from J, the junction contained 9 bases not matched to a gene. The CDR3 region is CASSEFSGKEAYEQYF. The CDR3 DNA follows: TGTGCCAGCAGTGAATTCAGCGGGAAAGAAGCCTACGAGCAGTACTTC. The full variable domain, rest sourced from reference TRBV2 and TRBJ2-7, is EPEVTQTPSHQVTQMGQEVILRCVPISNHLYFYWYRQILGQKVEFLVSFYNNEISEKSEIFDDQFSVERPDGSNFTLKIRSTKLEDSAMYFCASSEFSGKEAYEQYFGPGTRLTVT.

This clonotype appeared a few times. The rearrangement uses TRBV6-5 and TRBJ2-7, with D perhaps matching TRBD2 (6 bases). The V gene's germline CDR1 is MNHEY and CDR2 SVGAGI. The CDR3 spans 17 residues. V lost 4 bases, J lost 1 base, and 20 bases lay in between. The CDR3 spells CASSSRGGESGSYEQYF. In DNA, the CDR3 is TGTGCCAGCAGTTCCAGAGGAGGGGAGAGCGGGTCCTACGAGCAGTACTTC.

This sequence joins TRBV20-1 and TRBJ2-7; D might be TRBD2 (6 bases). The V end was cut by 6 bases, the J end by 0 bases, with 15 bases between. Per the germline V gene, CDR1 is DFQATT and CDR2 is SNEGSKA (reference sequence). CDR3 length: 14 residues. The CDR3 nucleotides are TGCAGTGCCCCGAGGGACTGGGGCTCCTACGAGCAGTACTTC. Its translation is CSAPRDWGSYEQYF.

The chain employs TRBV5-6 and TRBJ2-1; 9 nucleotides line up with TRBD2. CDR1 and CDR2 (germline): SGHDT, YYEEEE. CDR3 length equals 15 residues. The ends lost 1 base at V and 4 bases at J; junction bases unmatched: 3. CDR3 sequence: CASSLRLAGYNEQFF. The DNA of the CDR3 is TGTGCCAGCAGCTTGAGGCTAGCGGGGTACAATGAGCAGTTCTTC.

The rearrangement links TRBV12-3 or TRBV12-4 to TRBJ2-1, with D unresolved. The CDR3 contains 13 residues. V lost 7 bases to trimming and J lost 4 bases, with 11 bases between them. This CDR3 is CASTLRPYNEQFF. The CDR3, as DNA: TGTGCCAGCACCCTCCGACCTTACAATGAGCAGTTCTTC.